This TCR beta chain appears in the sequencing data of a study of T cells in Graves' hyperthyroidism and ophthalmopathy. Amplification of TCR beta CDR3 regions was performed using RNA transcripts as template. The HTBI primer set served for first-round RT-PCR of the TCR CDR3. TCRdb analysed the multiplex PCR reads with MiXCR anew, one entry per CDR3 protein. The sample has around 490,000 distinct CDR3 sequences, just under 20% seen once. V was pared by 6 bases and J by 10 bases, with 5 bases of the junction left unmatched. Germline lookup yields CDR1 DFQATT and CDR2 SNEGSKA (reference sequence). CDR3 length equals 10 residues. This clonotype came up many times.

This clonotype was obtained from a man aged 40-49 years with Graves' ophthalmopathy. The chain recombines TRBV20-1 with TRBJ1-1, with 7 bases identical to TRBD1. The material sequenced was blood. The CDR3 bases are TGCAGTGCCGACAGGGCTGCAGCTTTCTTT. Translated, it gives CSADRAAAFF.